This T cell receptor (beta chain) was sequenced for a study of OX40 agonist ivuxolimab in advanced cancers. Study-wide background: Each patient was given ivuxolimab into a vein every 2 weeks, at 0.01 to 10 mg/kg. Earlier anti-PD-1, anti-PD-L1 or anti-CTLA-4 therapy was permitted; roughly 40% had received some. General study findings and limits: Undetermined was the antigen specificity of the expanded peripheral T cells. At 0.1 to 3.0 mg/kg, clonal expansion of CD4+ and CD8+ blood T cells had occurred by week 6.

TCRdb's table, derived via immunoSEQ multiplex PCR, lists solely in-frame clones and lacks some. The table includes around 19,000 clones, about two thirds detected once. With 3 bases removed from V and 0 bases from J, the gap between germline ends came to 11 bases. Germline V gene data show CDR1 as LGHNA and CDR2 as YSLEER. The CDR3 extends over 16 amino acids. As concerns this clone: Its matching antigen is unknown.

The source was CD4+ or CD8+ T cells sorted from blood, collected in a trial of the OX40 agonist ivuxolimab. V usage is TRBV4-3 and J usage is TRBJ1-4; no reliable D call. This TCR was recovered from an adult with an advanced solid tumor such as melanoma, head and neck, liver or kidney cancer. The CDR3 sequence: CASSQTLGTTNEKLFF. CDR3 coding DNA: TGCGCCAGCAGCCAGACCTTAGGAACAACTAATGAAAAACTGTTTTTT.